Below are 18 T cell receptor beta chains sequenced from a single sample in a study of cytomegalovirus exposure and HLA in healthy donors. The PCR contained 60 Vbeta and 13 Jbeta primers. Clones were sequenced by immunoSEQ multiplex PCR, and TCRdb holds only the in-frame ones, with some missing. The sample contains roughly 180,000 clones, about 69% of which appear only once. Sequenced sample: PBMCs. These receptors originate from a male donor in good health and CMV-seronegative.

As for this clone: The sample carries other DNA sequences with the same CDR3. The gene calls are TRBV20-1 and TRBJ2-4; D ambiguous. CDR1 and CDR2 from the germline V gene are DFQATT and SNEGSKA (reference sequence). Trimming took off 4 bases at V and 4 bases at J, with 2 bases between the two ends. The CDR3 has 10 residues. Written as DNA, the CDR3 is TGCAGTGCTACGAAAAACATTCAGTACTTC. Translating gives CSATKNIQYF.

The V call is TRBV19, the J call TRBJ2-7; TRBD2 matches 12 bases. Per the germline V gene, CDR1 is LNHDA and CDR2 is SQIVND (reference sequence). The V segment lost 5 bases and the J segment 6 bases; nucleotides outside the gene matches: 11. The CDR3 length is 16 residues. The CDR3 loop reads CASSAPRLAGVGEQYF. Written as DNA, the CDR3 is TGTGCCAGTAGTGCCCCCCGACTAGCGGGAGTTGGCGAGCAGTACTTC.

The chain employs TRBV7-3 and TRBJ2-7; 8 bases are a match to TRBD2. Trimming removed 5 bases from V and 1 base from J; junction bases left unmatched: 7. Germline values: CDR1 SGHTA, CDR2 FQGTGA. The length of the CDR3 is 15 residues. The CDR3 region has the DNA TGTGCCAGCAGCCCACTAGCGGACCCGTCCTACGAGCAGTACTTC. Translating it yields CASSPLADPSYEQYF.

The gene calls are TRBV30 and TRBJ2-5; no definite D call. The CDR3 is made up of 13 amino acids. The V end was cut by 2 bases, the J end by 2 bases, with 9 bases between. Germline CDR1 is GTSNPN and CDR2 is SVGIG (reference sequence). The CDR3: CAWSYNRQETQYF. The DNA for the CDR3 is TGTGCCTGGAGTTATAACAGACAAGAGACCCAGTACTTC.

The chain combines TRBV12-5 with TRBJ1-4; a weak D match, TRBD1 (6 bases). Germline V CDR1 and CDR2: LGHNT, FRNRAP. The germline V and J ends were trimmed by 2 bases and 6 bases, with 13 bases remaining between them. CDR3 size: 15 residues. Here the CDR3 DNA reads TGTGCTAGTGGTTTGCCGCAGGGGACGGATGAAAAACTGTTTTTT. Translation gives CASGLPQGTDEKLFF. Filled out from reference TRBV12-5 and TRBJ1-4, the complete variable domain reads DARVTQTPRHKVTEMGQEVTMRCQPILGHNTVFWYRQTMMQGLELLAYFRNRAPLDDSGMPKDRFSAEMPDATLATLKIQPSEPRDSAVYFCASGLPQGTDEKLFFGSGTQLSVL.

Only a few counts were recorded for this clone. The genes are TRBV9 and TRBJ1-2; D ambiguous. The CDR3 contains 12 residues. Germline V gives CDR1 SGDLS, CDR2 YYNGEE. Trimming took off 0 bases at V and 7 bases at J, with 7 bases between the two ends. The CDR3 coding sequence is TGTGCCAGCAGCGTAGGAGGTTGTGGCTACACCTTC. Its protein product is CASSVGGCGYTF. The full variable domain, with the rest looked up from reference TRBV9 and TRBJ1-2, is DSGVTQTPKHLITATGQRVTLRCSPRSGDLSVYWYQQSLDQGLQFLIQYYNGEERAKGNILERFSAQQFPDLHSELNLSSLELGDSALYFCASSVGGCGYTFGSGTRLTVV.

This clone was detected a few times. This chain uses TRBV7-9 with TRBJ1-1, with D unclear. This CDR3 region has 15 residues. The V gene lost 0 bases and the J gene lost 1 base, with 9 bases spanning the gap. The V gene's germline CDR1 is SEHNR and CDR2 FQNEAQ (reference sequence). CDR3 loop: CASSLANNWNTEAFF. The CDR3 DNA sequence: TGTGCCAGCAGCTTAGCGAACAATTGGAACACTGAAGCTTTCTTT.

This clone was observed once. The chain has TRBV10-3 and TRBJ2-3; 10 bases fit TRBD2. The CDR3 consists of 16 residues. The junction had 8 bases not matched to a gene; V was cut back by 4 bases and J by 4 bases. Per the germline V gene, CDR1 is ENHRY and CDR2 is SYGVKD. The CDR3 DNA sequence: TGTGCCATCAGTGGTCTTAGCGGGAGGTTCCCAGATACGCAGTATTTT. Encoded protein: CAISGLSGRFPDTQYF.

The genes are TRBV28 and TRBJ2-1, with TRBD1 matching 8 bases. CDR3 length: 16 residues. V shed 6 bases, J shed 3 bases, and the junction held 10 bases outside the gene matches. Germline CDR1 is MDHEN and CDR2 is SYDVKM. CDR3: CASSTRQGASYNEQFF. As DNA, the CDR3 is TGTGCCAGCAGCACACGCCAGGGGGCGAGCTACAATGAGCAGTTCTTC.

V and J are TRBV30 and TRBJ1-3; D gene ambiguous. Germline lookup yields CDR1 GTSNPN and CDR2 SVGIG (reference sequence). This CDR3 has 12 amino acids. Trimming took off 3 bases at V and 4 bases at J, with 7 bases between the two ends. The CDR3 here is CAWSTQGNTIYF. CDR3 DNA sequence: TGTGCCTGGAGCACACAGGGAAACACCATATATTTT.

The sample holds one count of this clone. The rearrangement uses TRBV30 and TRBJ1-2; D remains unclear. The V and J ends lost 8 bases and 0 bases respectively, with 16 bases between them. Germline CDR1 is GTSNPN and CDR2 is SVGIG (reference sequence). The CDR3 has 14 amino acids. The CDR3 DNA reads as TGTGCCCAGCGGAAGGGTTCGTCTAACTATGGCTACACCTTC. Amino acids: CAQRKGSSNYGYTF. The full variable domain, completed using reference TRBV30 and TRBJ1-2, is SQTIHQWPATLVQPVGSPLSLECTVEGTSNPNLYWYRQAAGRGLQLLFYSVGIGQISSEVPQNLSASRPQDRQFILSSKKLLLSDSGFYLCAQRKGSSNYGYTFGSGTRLTVV.

The genes are TRBV28 and TRBJ2-7, with 7 positions matching TRBD1. The J segment lost 1 base and the V segment lost 3 bases, leaving 9 bases of the junction unmatched. There are 16 residues in the CDR3. Germline lookup yields CDR1 MDHEN and CDR2 SYDVKM. The CDR3 DNA is TGTGCCAGCAGTTTTTTCGGGACAGAGACTTCCTACGAGCAGTACTTC. It yields the protein CASSFFGTETSYEQYF.

The genes are TRBV28 and TRBJ1-5; no clear D. V was clipped by 2 bases and J by 3 bases, with 8 bases between them. The CDR3 has 14 residues. The germline V gene encodes CDR1 MDHEN and CDR2 SYDVKM. The CDR3 DNA reads TGTGCCAGCAGTTTAGTACAGCTCAATCAGCCCCAGCATTTT. Protein product: CASSLVQLNQPQHF.

The V and J genes are TRBV30 and TRBJ2-4; TRBD1 aligns across 8 bases. Germline V gene sequence: CDR1 GTSNPN, CDR2 SVGIG (reference sequence). This CDR3 is 15 amino acids long. V shed 3 bases and J 3 bases; nucleotides not matched to a gene: 7. The CDR3 DNA sequence: TGTGCCTGGAGGGGGCAGGGGGCTGGCAAAAACATTCAGTACTTC. The encoded protein is CAWRGQGAGKNIQYF. The full variable domain, its missing parts supplied by reference TRBV30 and TRBJ2-4, is SQTIHQWPATLVQPVGSPLSLECTVEGTSNPNLYWYRQAAGRGLQLLFYSVGIGQISSEVPQNLSASRPQDRQFILSSKKLLLSDSGFYLCAWRGQGAGKNIQYFGAGTRLSVL.

This clone was seen more than once but under ten times. The chain employs TRBV6-1 and TRBJ1-5, with D unresolved. The CDR3 loop spans 14 amino acids. Germline V gene lookup returns CDR1 MNHNS and CDR2 SASEGT. Trimming cost V 1 base and J 0 bases, with 4 bases left between them. The CDR3 DNA is TGTGCCAGCAGTGAAGGAGGTAGCAATCAGCCCCAGCATTTT. Translated, it gives CASSEGGSNQPQHF.

Written as DNA, the CDR3 is TGTGCCATCACCATAGCCCTGTTTGGAAACACCATATATTTT. This sequence encodes CAITIALFGNTIYF. The chain employs TRBV10-3 and TRBJ1-3; D not certain. Germline V gives CDR1 ENHRY, CDR2 SYGVKD. Trimming removed 7 bases from V and 3 bases from J, with 13 bases in between. The CDR3 contains 14 residues.

Details on this clone: This sample includes further DNA sequences coding for the same CDR3. The V gene is TRBV6-5, the J gene TRBJ1-5; TRBD1 is a possible D gene (6 bases). Germline V lookup: CDR1 MNHEY, CDR2 SVGAGI. The V end was cut by 0 bases, the J end by 4 bases, with 10 bases between. The CDR3 spans 15 residues. The CDR3 region is CASSYSGQANQPQHF. DNA of the CDR3: TGTGCCAGCAGTTACTCGGGACAAGCTAATCAGCCCCAGCATTTT.

Only one count was recorded for this clone. The chain couples TRBV7-9 to TRBJ2-6; D might be TRBD2 (7 bases). The V end lost 6 bases, the J end lost 2 bases, and 20 bases lay between the germline ends. The CDR3 length is 18 residues. Looked up from germline, CDR1 is SEHNR and CDR2 is FQNEAQ (reference sequence). CDR3 in amino acids: CASSTVGGQGTGANVLTF. Written as DNA, the CDR3 is TGTGCCAGCAGTACTGTCGGGGGGCAAGGGACTGGGGCCAACGTCCTGACTTTC.